This T cell receptor (beta chain) was identified during a study of T-cell memory formation after mild COVID-19. This clonotype was seen a handful of times. TCRdb ran MiXCR on the 5' RACE reads and lists one entry per CDR3 protein. The table includes about 100,000 distinct CDR3 sequences, over 8.5% detected once. With V trimmed by 7 bases and J by 4 bases, 16 bases remained unmatched. Germline values: CDR1 SGHAT, CDR2 FQNNGV. The CDR3 is 17 residues long. This receptor was taken from a man aged 18 to 30 who had mild COVID-19 (a few samples of this study predate the infection). Cell type and time point are not known. The chain employs TRBV11-2 and TRBJ1-5; 7 bases agree with TRBD1. The sample comprised PBMCs or a T cell subset sorted from them (not recorded which). The CDR3 region is CASNTRTPGQRNQPQHF. The CDR3 DNA is TGTGCCAGCAACACGCGGACCCCGGGACAGAGAAATCAGCCCCAGCATTTT. Combining the CDR3 with reference TRBV11-2 and TRBJ1-5 gives the whole variable domain EAGVAQSPRYKIIEKRQSVAFWCNPISGHATLYWYQQILGQGPKLLIQFQNNGVVDDSQLPKDRFSAERLKGVDSTLKIQPAKLEDSAVYLCASNTRTPGQRNQPQHFGDGTRLSIL.